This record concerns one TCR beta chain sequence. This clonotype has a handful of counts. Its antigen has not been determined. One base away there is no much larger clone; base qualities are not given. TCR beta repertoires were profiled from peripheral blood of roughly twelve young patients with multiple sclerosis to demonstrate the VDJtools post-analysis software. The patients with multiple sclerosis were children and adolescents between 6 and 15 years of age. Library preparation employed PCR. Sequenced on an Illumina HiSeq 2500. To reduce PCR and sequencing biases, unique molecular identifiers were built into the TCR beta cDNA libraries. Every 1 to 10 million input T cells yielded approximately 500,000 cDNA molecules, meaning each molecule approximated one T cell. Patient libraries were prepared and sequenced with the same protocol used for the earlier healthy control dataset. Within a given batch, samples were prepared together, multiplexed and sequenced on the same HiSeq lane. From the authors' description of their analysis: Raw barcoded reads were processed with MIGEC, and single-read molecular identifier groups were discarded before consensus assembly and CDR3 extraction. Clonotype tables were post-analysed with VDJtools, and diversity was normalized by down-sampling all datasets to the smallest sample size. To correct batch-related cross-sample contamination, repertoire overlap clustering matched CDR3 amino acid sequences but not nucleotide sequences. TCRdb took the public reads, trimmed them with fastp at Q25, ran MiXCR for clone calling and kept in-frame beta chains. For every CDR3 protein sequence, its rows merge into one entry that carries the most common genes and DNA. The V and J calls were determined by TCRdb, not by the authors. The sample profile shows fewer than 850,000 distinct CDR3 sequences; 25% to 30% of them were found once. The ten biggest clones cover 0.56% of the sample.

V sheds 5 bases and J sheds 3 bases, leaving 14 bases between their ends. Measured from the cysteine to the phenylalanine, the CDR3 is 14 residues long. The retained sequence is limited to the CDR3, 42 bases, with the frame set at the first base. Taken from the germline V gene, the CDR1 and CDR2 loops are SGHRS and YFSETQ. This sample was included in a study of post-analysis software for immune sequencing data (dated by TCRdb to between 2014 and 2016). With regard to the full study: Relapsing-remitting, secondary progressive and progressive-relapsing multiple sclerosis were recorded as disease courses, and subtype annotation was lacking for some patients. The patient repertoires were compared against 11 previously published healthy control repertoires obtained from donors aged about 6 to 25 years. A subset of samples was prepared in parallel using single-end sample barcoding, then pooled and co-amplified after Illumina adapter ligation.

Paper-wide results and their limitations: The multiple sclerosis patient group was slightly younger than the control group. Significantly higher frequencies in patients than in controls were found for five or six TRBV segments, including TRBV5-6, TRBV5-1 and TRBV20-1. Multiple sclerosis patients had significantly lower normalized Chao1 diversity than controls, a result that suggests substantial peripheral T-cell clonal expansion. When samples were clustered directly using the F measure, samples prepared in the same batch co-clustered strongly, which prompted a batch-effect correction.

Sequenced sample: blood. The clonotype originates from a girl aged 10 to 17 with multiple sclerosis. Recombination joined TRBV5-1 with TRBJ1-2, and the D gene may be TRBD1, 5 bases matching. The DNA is TGCGCCAGCAGTATTGACCAGGGACACTATGGCTACACCTTC. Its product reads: CASSIDQGHYGYTF.